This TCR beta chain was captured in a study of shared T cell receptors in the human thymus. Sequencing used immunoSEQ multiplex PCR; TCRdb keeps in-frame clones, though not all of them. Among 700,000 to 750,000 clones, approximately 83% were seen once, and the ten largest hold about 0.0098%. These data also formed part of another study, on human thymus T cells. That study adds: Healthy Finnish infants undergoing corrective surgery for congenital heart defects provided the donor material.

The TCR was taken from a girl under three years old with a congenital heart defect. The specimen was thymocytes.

CDR3 nucleotides: TGTGCCAGCAGCTCCCGGGACAGGGGTTTTCAGGGGAACACTGAAGCTTTCTTT. This encodes CASSSRDRGFQGNTEAFF. The rearrangement links TRBV7-6 to TRBJ1-1, with 10 bases fitting TRBD1. The CDR3 consists of 18 residues. CDR1 and CDR2 (germline): SGHVS, FNYEAQ. V was pared by 4 bases and J by 1 base, with 12 bases of the junction left unmatched.